A selection of T cell receptor beta chains follows, all from one sample in a study of technical replicates of blood from a few donors. The method was immunoSEQ multiplex PCR; TCRdb's version includes in-frame clones alone and lacks a portion of them. The table records some 71,000 clones, around 97% of them present only once. The sample consisted of T cells isolated from PBMCs. These receptors were taken from a human donor in good health. Each CDR3 is given with its conserved first and last residue. The D gene is left open where the match is weak. The size entry is marked missing in some rows and otherwise reads once, few, many or a size class.

D gene,clone size,J gene,V gene,CDR3 length,CDR3 DNA,CDR3 protein
TRBD1,.,TRBJ2-2,TRBV28,15,TGTGCCAGCAGCTCCGGGACAGGGGATGTCGGGGAGCTGTTTTTT,CASSSGTGDVGELFF
.,.,TRBJ2-1,TRBV9,15,TGTGCCAGCAGCTTGCTAGCAGCCTCCTACAATGAGCAGTTCTTC,CASSLLAASYNEQFF
TRBD2,.,TRBJ2-1,TRBV7-3,17,TGTGCCAGCAGCCCTTTAGGTGGGACTAGCGGGAGAGGTGAGCAGTTCTTC,CASSPLGGTSGRGEQFF
TRBD1,.,TRBJ1-5,TRBV30,14,TGTGCCTTCCAGACAGGGGGCACAAATCAGCCCCAGCATTTT,CAFQTGGTNQPQHF
.,.,TRBJ2-1,TRBV5-1,12,TGCGCCAGCAGCTTGGACTGGTATGAGCAGTTCTTC,CASSLDWYEQFF
TRBD2,.,TRBJ2-5,TRBV29-1,11,TGCAGCGCCGGGAGGCCAGAGACCCAGTACTTC,CSAGRPETQYF
.,few,TRBJ2-2,TRBV18,13,TGTGCCAGCTCACCACCCTCCGGGACACGGCTGTTTTTT,CASSPPSGTRLFF
TRBD2,.,TRBJ2-3,TRBV30,15,TGTGCCTGGAGTGGCCTCGGGACTAGCGGAACAACGCAGTATTTT,CAWSGLGTSGTTQYF
.,.,TRBJ2-3,TRBV28,14,TGTGCCAGCAGCAAGGACATTTCCACAGATACGCAGTATTTT,CASSKDISTDTQYF
TRBD2,.,TRBJ2-7,TRBV9,15,TGTGCCAGCAGCCCTAGTAGCGGGAGGTTCAACGAGCAGTACTTC,CASSPSSGRFNEQYF
TRBD2,.,TRBJ2-7,TRBV4-1,17,TGCGCCAGCAGCCAAGGGTTAGCGGGAGTCTACTCCTACGAGCAGTACTTC,CASSQGLAGVYSYEQYF
.,.,TRBJ1-5,TRBV7-2,15,TGTGCCAGCAGCTTAGCTAGCCATAGCAATCAGCCCCAGCATTTT,CASSLASHSNQPQHF
.,.,TRBJ2-3,TRBV13,16,TGTGCCAGCAGCTTACGACATGAGGGTAGCACAGATACGCAGTATTTT,CASSLRHEGSTDTQYF
TRBD2,.,TRBJ2-1,TRBV9,16,TGTGCCAGCAGCGCCGGCGGCACTAGCGGGAGGAATGAGCAGTTCTTC,CASSAGGTSGRNEQFF
.,.,TRBJ2-7,TRBV5-1,15,TGCGCCAGCAGCTTACGGGGGAGCAGCTCCTACGAGCAGTACTTC,CASSLRGSSSYEQYF
.,.,TRBJ2-1,TRBV2,14,TGTGCCAGCAGTGAAGCCAGGGCCCAGAATGAGCAGTTCTTC,CASSEARAQNEQFF
.,.,TRBJ1-1,TRBV6-5,13,TGTGCCAGCAGTTACGGGGCCACCACTGAAGCTTTCTTT,CASSYGATTEAFF
.,.,TRBJ1-1,TRBV6-5,13,TGTGCCAGCAGCCCGGGGGGGCACACTGAAGCTTTCTTT,CASSPGGHTEAFF
TRBD2,.,TRBJ2-7,TRBV7-2,16,TGTGCCAGCAGCAAAGCTGGTAGCGGGAGGATCTACGAGCAGTACTTC,CASSKAGSGRIYEQYF
.,.,TRBJ1-1,TRBV2,14,TGTGCCAGCAGTGACGTGCGGGGGAACACTGAAGCTTTCTTT,CASSDVRGNTEAFF
.,.,TRBJ1-1,TRBV6-5,12,TGTGCCAGCAGTACAGTGAACACTGAAGCTTTCTTT,CASSTVNTEAFF
.,.,TRBJ2-1,TRBV7-9,12,TGTGCCAGCGGGAGCTCCTACAATGAGCAGTTCTTC,CASGSSYNEQFF
.,few,TRBJ1-2,TRBV6-5,11,TGTGCCAGCATGGGAGGGGGTGGCTACACCTTC,CASMGGGGYTF
.,.,TRBJ2-1,TRBV7-9,15,TGTGCCAGCAGCCCAAAACGGGGGTCCTACAATGAGCAGTTCTTC,CASSPKRGSYNEQFF
.,.,TRBJ1-5,TRBV6-5,15,TGTGCCAGCAGTTACGCCCTGGGCCCCCATCAGCCCCAGCATTTT,CASSYALGPHQPQHF
.,.,TRBJ2-5,TRBV29-1,10,TGCAGCGTGAGGGAAGAGACCCAGTACTTC,CSVREETQYF
.,.,TRBJ2-5,TRBV28,13,TGTGCCAGCAGTTTACCGACAGAAGAGACCCAGTACTTC,CASSLPTEETQYF
.,few,TRBJ1-1,TRBV5-6,12,TGTGCCAGCAGCTTACGGGAGCCTGAAGCTTTCTTT,CASSLREPEAFF
TRBD1,.,TRBJ1-2,TRBV9,15,TGTGCCAGCAGCGGACACAGACAGGGCGCCCATGGCTACACCTTC,CASSGHRQGAHGYTF